One and the same sample provided the 9 T cell receptor beta chains below, sequenced in a study of blood T cell repertoires in COVID-19. The data were produced by immunoSEQ multiplex PCR, yet TCRdb's version contains in-frame clones alone and is incomplete. The sample carries some 320,000 clones, more than 85% recorded once. The specimen was PBMCs or T cells enriched from blood (not recorded which). These receptors all stem from a woman under 40 who had been exposed to COVID-19.

V and J are TRBV7-6 and TRBJ1-1, with D possibly matching TRBD1 (5 bases). The V end lost 6 bases, the J end lost 2 bases, and 16 bases lay between the germline ends. Per germline, CDR1 SGHVS and CDR2 FNYEAQ. The CDR3 length is 15 residues. CDR3 residues: CASSETLTGNTEAFF. The CDR3 DNA reads as TGTGCCAGCAGTGAGACGCTCACAGGAAACACTGAAGCTTTCTTT.

This sequence joins TRBV19 and TRBJ2-1; TRBD2 matches at 10 bases. This CDR3 is 14 amino acids long. After removal of 7 bases from V and 5 bases from J, the junction contained 5 bases not matched to a gene. Germline values: CDR1 LNHDA, CDR2 SQIVND (reference sequence). Written as DNA, the CDR3 is TGTGCCAGTACCACTAGCGGGGCCGACAATGAGCAGTTCTTC. Amino acid sequence: CASTTSGADNEQFF.

The rearrangement joins TRBV18 to TRBJ1-4; 9 bases align to TRBD1. Unmatched junction bases numbered 17, after V lost 4 bases and J lost 2 bases. Germline values: CDR1 KGHSH, CDR2 LQKENI. The CDR3 length is 20 residues. CDR3 protein: CASSRNRGLSPENTNEKLFF. The CDR3 DNA reads TGTGCCAGCTCACGAAACAGGGGGCTATCCCCCGAAAACACTAATGAAAAACTGTTTTTT.

V gene TRBV11-2 combines with J gene TRBJ2-3; a weak D match, TRBD2 (6 bases). Germline loops: CDR1 SGHAT, CDR2 FQNNGV. The CDR3 has 15 amino acids. V was clipped by 5 bases and J by 5 bases, with 17 bases between them. CDR3 DNA: TGTGCCAGCAGCCCCGGTGGCCAGGGAGGAGATACGCAGTATTTT. The encoded protein is CASSPGGQGGDTQYF.

J is TRBJ2-5 and V is TRBV9; tentatively, D is TRBD2 (6 bases). V was clipped by 0 bases and J by 5 bases, with 11 bases between them. The germline V gene encodes CDR1 SGDLS and CDR2 YYNGEE. The CDR3 extends over 14 amino acids. This CDR3 is CASSVGAGKETQYF. CDR3 DNA sequence: TGTGCCAGCAGCGTAGGCGCGGGGAAGGAGACCCAGTACTTC.

V gene TRBV5-1 combines with J gene TRBJ2-7; TRBD1 is a possible D gene (5 bases). The CDR3 is 13 residues long. The V end lost 1 base, the J end lost 3 bases, and 8 bases lay between the germline ends. In germline, CDR1 is SGHRS, CDR2 YFSETQ. The CDR3 region is CASSLQGDYEQYF. The CDR3 DNA follows: TGCGCCAGCAGCTTGCAGGGTGACTACGAGCAGTACTTC.

This chain uses TRBV5-1 with TRBJ1-2; TRBD1 agrees at 8 bases. CDR3 length: 13 amino acids. CDR1 and CDR2 (germline): SGHRS, YFSETQ. Trimming cost V 3 bases and J 4 bases; bases outside gene matches: 2. The CDR3 sequence is CASSSGQVYGYTF. The DNA for the CDR3 is TGCGCCAGCAGCTCGGGACAGGTCTATGGCTACACCTTC.

V and J are TRBV2 and TRBJ2-7; TRBD2 might be the D (5 bases). The germline gives CDR1 SNHLY, CDR2 FYNNEI. V dropped 4 bases and J dropped 1 base, with 8 bases sitting between them. The CDR3 spans 13 residues. The DNA of the CDR3 is TGTGCCAGCAGTGCGGGGTCTTCCTACGAGCAGTACTTC. This sequence encodes CASSAGSSYEQYF.

This chain's CDR3 is CASSLRGSGRTYEQYF. CDR3 DNA: TGTGCCAGCAGCTTAAGAGGTAGCGGGCGTACCTACGAGCAGTACTTC. The chain uses TRBV7-2 and TRBJ2-7, with TRBD2 identical over 7 bases. With V trimmed by 2 bases and J by 2 bases, 9 bases remained unmatched. Germline CDR1 SGHTA, CDR2 FQGNSA. The CDR3 loop spans 16 amino acids.